The T cell receptor (beta chain) described here comes from a study of T cell changes during pregnancy in multiple sclerosis. Some clones are missing from TCRdb's copy, which holds only in-frame ones; the method was immunoSEQ multiplex PCR. The sample has 85,000 to 90,000 clones; roughly 94% are singletons. V was cut by 7 bases and J by 10 bases, with 17 bases left in between. Per the germline V gene, CDR1 is SNHLY and CDR2 is FYNNEI. The CDR3 loop spans 13 amino acids. The sample in question was peripheral blood, obtained after pregnancy. The sequence was collected from a female donor in good health, enrolled as a control in a pregnancy study. The chain couples TRBV2 to TRBJ1-5; weak D call: TRBD1 (6 bases). The CDR3 loop reads CASTGQALGPQHF. Written as DNA, the CDR3 is TGTGCCAGCACGGGACAAGCCCTAGGTCCCCAGCATTTT.